The clone carrying this T cell receptor (beta chain) was seen only once. The antigen remains unidentified. Template switching created a universal primer site, and the cDNA included unique molecular identifiers. One entry per CDR3 protein results from TCRdb running MiXCR on the 5' RACE reads. The sample consists of approximately 500,000 distinct CDR3 sequences, more than 20% of them appearing once. The sample belongs to a study of identical twins. Study-level findings and limits: With abundant cord blood beta clonotypes, insertions were fewer; memory repertoires showed no such pattern.

The CDR3 sequence is 15 residues long. The germline V gene encodes CDR1 SGHRS and CDR2 YFSETQ. The V end was cut by 4 bases, the J end by 6 bases, with 18 bases between. These same data were also listed under a study on T cells expressing NK-cell markers. Turning to that study: About 1.0-7.5% of CD8+ T cells in over five donors belonged to dominant NKG2C+ clonotypes.

Sequencing was carried out using CD4+ T cells sorted from blood. The sequence was obtained from a woman younger than 30 in good health. This sequence joins TRBV5-1 and TRBJ2-3, with D maybe TRBD1 (5 bases). The CDR3: CASSTKDIQMDTQYF. The CDR3 DNA sequence: TGCGCCAGCAGCACAAAGGACATACAGATGGATACGCAGTATTTT.